This TCR beta chain was captured by sequencing in a study of shared clonotypes between healthy human individuals. Overall study findings and caveats: In the sorted subsets, rarefaction showed sequencing was incomplete despite large depth.

Sequencing used immunoSEQ multiplex PCR; TCRdb keeps in-frame clones, though not all of them. The sample contains 600,000 to 750,000 clones, around 72% of which appear only once. Note on this clone: Its antigen is unidentified.

The germline V gene encodes CDR1 MNHEY and CDR2 SVGAGI. Trimming pared 6 bases from V and 0 bases from J, leaving 9 bases between. The CDR3 length is 14 residues. Sequenced material: memory CD4+ T cells sorted from blood. Sample subset: CD45RA-negative fraction. The source is a woman in her 30s in good health. V and J are TRBV6-5 and TRBJ2-1, with unresolved D. CDR3 sequence (DNA): TGTGCCAGCAGAACGGTGAGCTCCTACAATGAGCAGTTCTTC. Protein: CASRTVSSYNEQFF.